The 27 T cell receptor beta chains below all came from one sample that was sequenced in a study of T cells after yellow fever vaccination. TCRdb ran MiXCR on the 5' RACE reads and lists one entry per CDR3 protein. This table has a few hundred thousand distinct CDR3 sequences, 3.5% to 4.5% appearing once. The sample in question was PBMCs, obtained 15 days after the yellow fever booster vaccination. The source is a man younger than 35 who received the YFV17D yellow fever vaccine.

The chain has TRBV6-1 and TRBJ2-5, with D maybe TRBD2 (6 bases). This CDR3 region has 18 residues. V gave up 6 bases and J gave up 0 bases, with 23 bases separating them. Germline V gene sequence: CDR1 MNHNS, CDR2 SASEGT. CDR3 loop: CASSHNTPGGTYQETQYF. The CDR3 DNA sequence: TGTGCCAGCAGCCACAACACCCCCGGGGGTACATACCAAGAGACCCAGTACTTC.

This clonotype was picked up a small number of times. The CDR3 nucleotides are TGTGCCAGCGGCGGGAGGACCACCTACGAGCAGTACGTC. Translation: CASGGRTTYEQYV. This sequence joins TRBV28 and TRBJ2-7; 8 bases fit TRBD2. This CDR3 spans 13 amino acids. CDR1 is MDHEN and CDR2 is SYDVKM in the germline V gene. Trimming at V came to 8 bases and at J to 2 bases, leaving 5 bases not matched to a gene.

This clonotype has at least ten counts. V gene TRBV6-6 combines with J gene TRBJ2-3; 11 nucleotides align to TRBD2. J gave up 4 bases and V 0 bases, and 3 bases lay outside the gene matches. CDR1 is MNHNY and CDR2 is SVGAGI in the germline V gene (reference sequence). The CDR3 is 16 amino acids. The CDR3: CASSYSTSGGPDTQYF. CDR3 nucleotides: TGTGCCAGCAGTTACTCCACTAGCGGGGGTCCAGATACGCAGTATTTT.

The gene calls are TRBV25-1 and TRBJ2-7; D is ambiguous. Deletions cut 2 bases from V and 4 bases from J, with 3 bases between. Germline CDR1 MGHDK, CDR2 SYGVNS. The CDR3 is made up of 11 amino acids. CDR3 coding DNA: TGTGCCAGCAGTGAAGGTTACGAGCAGTACGTC. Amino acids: CASSEGYEQYV.

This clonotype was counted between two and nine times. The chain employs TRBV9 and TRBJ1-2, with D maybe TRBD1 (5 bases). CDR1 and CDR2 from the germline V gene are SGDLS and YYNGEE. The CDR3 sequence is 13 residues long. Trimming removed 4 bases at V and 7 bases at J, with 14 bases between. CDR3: CASSSEGRGGYTF. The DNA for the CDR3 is TGTGCCAGCAGCTCGGAGGGTAGGGGTGGCTACACCTTC.

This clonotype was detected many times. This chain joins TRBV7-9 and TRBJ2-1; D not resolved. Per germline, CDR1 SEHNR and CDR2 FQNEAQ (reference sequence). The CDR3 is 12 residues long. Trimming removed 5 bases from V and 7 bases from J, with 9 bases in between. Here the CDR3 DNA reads TGTGCCAGCAGCCCCTGGCGGAATGAGCAGTTCTTC. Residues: CASSPWRNEQFF.

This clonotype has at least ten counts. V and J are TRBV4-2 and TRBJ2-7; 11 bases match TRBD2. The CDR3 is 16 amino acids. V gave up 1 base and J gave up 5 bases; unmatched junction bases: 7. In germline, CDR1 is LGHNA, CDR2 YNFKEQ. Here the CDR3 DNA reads TGTGCCAGCAGCCAAGCCGTAGCGGGGGGGCCCAACGAGCAGTACTTC. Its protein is CASSQAVAGGPNEQYF.

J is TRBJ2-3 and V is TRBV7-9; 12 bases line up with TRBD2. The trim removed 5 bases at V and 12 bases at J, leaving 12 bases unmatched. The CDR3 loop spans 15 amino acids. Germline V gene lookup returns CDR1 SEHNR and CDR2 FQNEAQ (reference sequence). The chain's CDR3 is CASSPTGTSGPIQYF. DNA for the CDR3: TGTGCCAGCAGCCCGACTGGGACTAGCGGGCCGATTCAGTATTTT.

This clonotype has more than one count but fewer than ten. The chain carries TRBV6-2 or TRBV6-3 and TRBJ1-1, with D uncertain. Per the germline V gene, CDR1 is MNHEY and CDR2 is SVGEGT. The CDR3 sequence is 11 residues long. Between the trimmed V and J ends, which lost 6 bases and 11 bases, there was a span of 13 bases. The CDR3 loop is CASSPGLWAFF. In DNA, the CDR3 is TGTGCCAGCAGCCCCGGGCTGTGGGCTTTCTTT.

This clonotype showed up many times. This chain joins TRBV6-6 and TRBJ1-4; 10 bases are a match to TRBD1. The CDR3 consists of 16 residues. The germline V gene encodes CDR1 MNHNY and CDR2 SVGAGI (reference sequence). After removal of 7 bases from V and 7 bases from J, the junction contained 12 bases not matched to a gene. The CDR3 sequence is CASKDRGQWDSEKLFF. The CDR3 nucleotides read TGTGCCAGCAAAGACAGGGGGCAATGGGATTCTGAAAAACTGTTTTTT.

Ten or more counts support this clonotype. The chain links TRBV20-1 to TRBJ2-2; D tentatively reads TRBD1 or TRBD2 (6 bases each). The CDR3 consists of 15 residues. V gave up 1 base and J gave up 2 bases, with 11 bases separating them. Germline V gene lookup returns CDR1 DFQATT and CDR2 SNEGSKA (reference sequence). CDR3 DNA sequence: TGCAGTGCTAGAGGGGGGGCCACCAACACCGGGGAGCTGTTTTTT. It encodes CSARGGATNTGELFF.

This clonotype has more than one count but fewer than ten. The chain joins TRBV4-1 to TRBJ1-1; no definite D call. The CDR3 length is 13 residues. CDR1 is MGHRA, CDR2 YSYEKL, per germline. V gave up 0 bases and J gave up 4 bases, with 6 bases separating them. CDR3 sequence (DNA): TGCGCCAGCAGCCAAGAAGAGCGCACTGAAGCTTTCTTT. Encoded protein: CASSQEERTEAFF.

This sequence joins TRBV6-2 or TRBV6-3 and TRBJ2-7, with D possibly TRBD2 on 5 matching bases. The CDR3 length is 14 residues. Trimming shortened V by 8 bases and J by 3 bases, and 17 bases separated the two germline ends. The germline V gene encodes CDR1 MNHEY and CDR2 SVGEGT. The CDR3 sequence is CASGNMARDYEQYV. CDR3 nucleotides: TGTGCCAGCGGGAATATGGCGAGGGACTACGAGCAGTACGTC.

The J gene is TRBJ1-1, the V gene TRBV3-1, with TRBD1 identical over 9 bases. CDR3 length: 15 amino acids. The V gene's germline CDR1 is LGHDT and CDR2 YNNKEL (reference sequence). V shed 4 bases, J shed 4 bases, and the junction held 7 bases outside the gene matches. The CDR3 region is CASSPPGQGGTEAFF. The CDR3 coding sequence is TGTGCCAGCAGCCCGCCGGGACAGGGTGGCACTGAAGCTTTCTTT.

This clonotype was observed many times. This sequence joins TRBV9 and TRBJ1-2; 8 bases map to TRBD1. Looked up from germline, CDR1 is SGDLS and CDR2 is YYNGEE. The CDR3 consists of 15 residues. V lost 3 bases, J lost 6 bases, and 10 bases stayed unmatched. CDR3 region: CASSGAGQVWDGYTF. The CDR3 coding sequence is TGTGCCAGCAGCGGTGCGGGACAGGTTTGGGATGGCTACACCTTC.

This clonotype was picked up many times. CDR3 residues: CASRYGTSGGDTQYF. The CDR3 nucleotides are TGTGCCAGCAGATACGGGACTAGCGGGGGAGATACGCAGTATTTT. V usage is TRBV12-3 or TRBV12-4 and J usage is TRBJ2-3; 14 nucleotides agree with TRBD2. The CDR3 has 15 amino acids. V was pared by 6 bases and J by 5 bases, with 4 bases of the junction left unmatched.

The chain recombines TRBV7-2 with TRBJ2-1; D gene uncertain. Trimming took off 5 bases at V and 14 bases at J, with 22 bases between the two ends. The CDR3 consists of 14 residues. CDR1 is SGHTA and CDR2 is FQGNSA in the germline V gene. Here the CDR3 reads CASSPSIGSEIKFF. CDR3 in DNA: TGTGCCAGCAGCCCGTCGATCGGTTCTGAAATAAAGTTCTTC. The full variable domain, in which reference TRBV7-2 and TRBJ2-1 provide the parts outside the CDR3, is GAGVSQSPSNKVTEKGKDVELRCDPISGHTALYWYRQSLGQGLEFLIYFQGNSAPDKSGLPSDRFSAERTGGSVSTLTIQRTQQEDSAVYLCASSPSIGSEIKFFGPGTRLTVL.

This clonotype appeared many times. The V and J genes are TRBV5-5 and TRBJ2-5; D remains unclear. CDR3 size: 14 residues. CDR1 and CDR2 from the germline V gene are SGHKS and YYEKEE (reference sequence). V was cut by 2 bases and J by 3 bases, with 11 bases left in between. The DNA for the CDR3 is TGTGCCAGCAGCTTCGGAAACTGGGAAGAGACCCAGTACTTC. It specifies CASSFGNWEETQYF.

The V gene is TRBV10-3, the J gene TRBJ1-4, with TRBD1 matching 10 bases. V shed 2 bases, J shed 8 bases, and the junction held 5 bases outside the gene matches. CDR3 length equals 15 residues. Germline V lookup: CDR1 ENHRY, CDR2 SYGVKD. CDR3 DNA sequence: TGTGCCATCAGTGAGGCCGGGACAGGGGACGAAAAACTGTTTTTT. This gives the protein CAISEAGTGDEKLFF.

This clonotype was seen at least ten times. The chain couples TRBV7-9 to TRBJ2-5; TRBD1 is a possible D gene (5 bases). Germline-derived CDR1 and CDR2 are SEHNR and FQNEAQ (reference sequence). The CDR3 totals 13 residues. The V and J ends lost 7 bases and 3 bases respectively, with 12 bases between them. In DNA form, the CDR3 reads TGTGCCAGCAAAGGGGTGTACGAAGAGACCCAGTACTTC. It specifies CASKGVYEETQYF.

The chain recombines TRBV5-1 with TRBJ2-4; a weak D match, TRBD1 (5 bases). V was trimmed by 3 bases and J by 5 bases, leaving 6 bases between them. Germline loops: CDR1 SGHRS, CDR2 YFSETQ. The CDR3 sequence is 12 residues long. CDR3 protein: CASSWGQNIQYF. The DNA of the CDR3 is TGCGCCAGCAGCTGGGGCCAAAACATTCAGTACTTC.

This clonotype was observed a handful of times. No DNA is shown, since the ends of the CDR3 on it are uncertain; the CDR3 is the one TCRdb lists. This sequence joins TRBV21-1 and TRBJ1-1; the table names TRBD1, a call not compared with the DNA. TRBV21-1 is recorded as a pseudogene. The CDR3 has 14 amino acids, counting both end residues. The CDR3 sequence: CASSFAQGNTEAFF.

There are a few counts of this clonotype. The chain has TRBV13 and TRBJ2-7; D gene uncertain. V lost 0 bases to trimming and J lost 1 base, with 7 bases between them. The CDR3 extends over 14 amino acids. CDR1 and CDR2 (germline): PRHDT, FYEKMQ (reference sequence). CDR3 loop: CASSLGETSYEQYV. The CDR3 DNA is TGTGCCAGCAGCTTAGGTGAGACGTCCTACGAGCAGTACGTC.

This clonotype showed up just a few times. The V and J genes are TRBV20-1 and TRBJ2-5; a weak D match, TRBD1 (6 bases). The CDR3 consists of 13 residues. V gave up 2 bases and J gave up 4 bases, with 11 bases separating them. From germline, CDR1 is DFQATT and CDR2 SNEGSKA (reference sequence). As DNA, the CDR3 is TGCAGTGCTAGAAAAACAGGGACAGAGACCCAGTACTTC. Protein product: CSARKTGTETQYF.

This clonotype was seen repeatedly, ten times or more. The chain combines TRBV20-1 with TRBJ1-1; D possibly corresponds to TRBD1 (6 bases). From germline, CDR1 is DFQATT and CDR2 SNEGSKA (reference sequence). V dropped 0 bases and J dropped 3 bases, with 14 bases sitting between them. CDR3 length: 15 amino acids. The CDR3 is CSARDYRDTHTEAFF. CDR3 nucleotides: TGCAGTGCTAGAGATTACCGGGACACACACACTGAAGCTTTCTTT.

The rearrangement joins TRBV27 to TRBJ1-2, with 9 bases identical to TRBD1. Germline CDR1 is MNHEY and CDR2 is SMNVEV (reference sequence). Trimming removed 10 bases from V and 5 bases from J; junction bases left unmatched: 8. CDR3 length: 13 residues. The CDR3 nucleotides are TGTGCCACCGGGACAGGGCTTGGGTATGGCTACACCTTC. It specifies CATGTGLGYGYTF.

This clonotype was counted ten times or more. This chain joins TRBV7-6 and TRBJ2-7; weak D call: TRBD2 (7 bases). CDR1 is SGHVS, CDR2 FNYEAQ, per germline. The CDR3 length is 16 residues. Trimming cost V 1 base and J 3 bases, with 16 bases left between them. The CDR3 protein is CASSLGLAGAVYEQYF. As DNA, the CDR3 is TGTGCCAGCAGCTTAGGTTTGGCGGGGGCAGTCTACGAGCAGTACTTC.